A single sample is the source of the 5 T cell receptor beta chains below, sequenced in a study of T cell responses to AZD1222 COVID-19 vaccine. Some clones are missing from TCRdb's copy, which holds only in-frame ones; the method was immunoSEQ multiplex PCR. The sample lists 20,000 to 30,000 clones, 88% occurring once. The sequences come from peripheral blood, collected 28 days after the second AZD1222 dose. The receptor source for this set is an adult who received the AZD1222 COVID-19 vaccine.

The chain carries TRBV6-5 and TRBJ1-6, with a weak D call TRBD1 (6 bases). V lost 2 bases and J 14 bases, leaving 16 bases between the germline ends. This CDR3 comprises 14 residues. The germline CDR1 and CDR2 sequences are MNHEY and SVGAGI. CDR3 residues: CASSYAGQTGSLHF. DNA of the CDR3: TGTGCCAGCAGTTACGCCGGACAGACCGGTTCCCTCCACTTT.

This clone was counted once. The CDR3 spells CARRLPTGIYTEAFF. CDR3 nucleotide sequence: TGTGCCAGAAGACTCCCGACAGGGATTTACACTGAAGCTTTCTTT. The chain employs TRBV5-3 and TRBJ1-1; 7 nucleotides align to TRBD1. TRBV5-3 counts as an open reading frame of uncertain function. The CDR3 sequence is 15 residues long. V was pared by 5 bases and J by 3 bases, with 10 bases of the junction left unmatched.

The chain's CDR3 is CASRPPGLSYNEQFF. The CDR3 nucleotides read TGTGCCAGCAGACCTCCGGGTCTTTCCTACAATGAGCAGTTCTTC. The rearrangement uses TRBV7-2 and TRBJ2-1; no clear D gene. Germline assignment: CDR1 SGHTA and CDR2 FQGNSA. This CDR3 contains 15 residues. V lost 6 bases and J lost 1, with 13 bases in between. Filled out from reference TRBV7-2 and TRBJ2-1, the complete variable domain reads GAGVSQSPSNKVTEKGKDVELRCDPISGHTALYWYRQSLGQGLEFLIYFQGNSAPDKSGLPSDRFSAERTGGSVSTLTIQRTQQEDSAVYLCASRPPGLSYNEQFFGPGTRLTVL.

This clone was seen a single time. V and J are TRBV9 and TRBJ1-6; no reliable D call. Trimming pared 0 bases from V and 7 bases from J, leaving 8 bases between. The CDR3 length is 14 residues. Germline-derived CDR1 and CDR2 are SGDLS and YYNGEE. The CDR3 sequence: CASSVAWQNSPLHF. In DNA, the CDR3 is TGTGCCAGCAGCGTAGCTTGGCAGAATTCACCCCTCCACTTT.

This rearrangement joins TRBV24-1 to TRBJ2-2; 9 nucleotides match TRBD1. The CDR3 runs 16 residues. CDR1 and CDR2 from the germline V gene are KGHDR and SFDVKD. V shed 3 bases and J 3 bases; nucleotides not matched to a gene: 4. CDR3 bases: TGTGCCACCAGTGATCCGGGACAGGGAGACACCGGGGAGCTGTTTTTT. This gives the protein CATSDPGQGDTGELFF.